This TCR beta chain was sequenced in a study of shared clonotypes between healthy human individuals. Study results and caveats: In this cohort, only blood was sampled, and tissue repertoires likely differ.

The assay used deep level. Investigators spread the genomic DNA of each subset evenly over several immunoSEQ plates. PBMC DNA, left unsorted, was sequenced on ten immunoSEQ deep assay plates. Produced via immunoSEQ multiplex PCR; TCRdb's table is partial and in-frame only. The repertoire holds about 470,000 clones, with 70% to 80% as singletons. Regarding this clone: Its antigen is not identified.

CDR3 length: 15 amino acids. V lost 0 bases to trimming and J lost 1 base, with 9 bases between them. Looked up from germline, CDR1 is SGHRS and CDR2 is YFSETQ. This chain joins TRBV5-1 and TRBJ2-3, with D perhaps TRBD1 (5 bases). Sequencing input: PBMCs. This receptor was obtained from a middle-aged woman in good health. Some clones in this sample may be carry-over from other donors' samples. The CDR3 nucleotides are TGCGCCAGCAGCTTGGGACAGCTTCGCACAGATACGCAGTATTTT. This codes for CASSLGQLRTDTQYF.